These T cell receptor beta chains were read from a single sample in a study of Ad26.COV2.S vaccination and SARS-CoV-2 variants. Libraries were prepared by immunoSEQ multiplex PCR; TCRdb keeps only in-frame clonotypes and omits some of them. There are under 500,000 clones in the sample; around 93% occur only once, and about 1.7% lies in the top ten. The specimen comprised peripheral blood, sampled in a trial of Ad26.COV2.S vaccine versus placebo. The receptors shown here come from a person aged 18 to 65 who received the Ad26.COV2.S COVID-19 vaccine or a placebo. Both conserved end residues are part of each CDR3. Fields, in order: CDR3 protein, CDR3 DNA, V gene, J gene, clone size, D gene. D genes are given only for firm matches. Size tells how often a clone was seen (once, few, many) or the class of an expanded clone, and some rows leave it out.

CATSRGGLAGLNEQFF	TGTGCCACCAGCAGGGGGGGACTAGCGGGCCTCAATGAGCAGTTCTTC	TRBV15	TRBJ2-1	.	TRBD2
CASSRDSTNYGYTF	TGTGCCAGCAGTCGGGACAGCACTAACTATGGCTACACCTTC	TRBV6-5	TRBJ1-2	.	TRBD1
CASSPGGPAGELFF	TGTGCCAGCTCACCTGGGGGGCCGGCCGGGGAGCTGTTTTTT	TRBV18	TRBJ2-2	.	.
CASSYGTATNTGELFF	TGTGCCAGCAGTTACGGAACAGCTACGAACACCGGGGAGCTGTTTTTT	TRBV6-2/TRBV6-3	TRBJ2-2	.	.
CARTNHRGQPQHF	TGTGCCAGGACAAATCACAGGGGACAGCCCCAGCATTTT	TRBV18	TRBJ1-5	.	TRBD1
CASSSPGTSGGYSSYEQYF	TGTGCCAGCAGCTCACCCGGGACTAGCGGGGGGTACAGCTCCTACGAGCAGTACTTC	TRBV3-1/TRBV3-2	TRBJ2-7	.	TRBD2
CASRDTWGFYEQYF	TGTGCCAGCAGGGATACCTGGGGCTTCTACGAGCAGTACTTC	TRBV2	TRBJ2-7	.	.
CASSQDPLDYSKNIQYF	TGCGCCAGCAGCCAAGATCCCCTGGACTATAGCAAAAACATTCAGTACTTC	TRBV4-3	TRBJ2-4	.	.
CASSEWYGYTF	TGTGCCAGTAGCGAGTGGTATGGCTACACCTTC	TRBV19	TRBJ1-2	.	.
CASSYSAGDWTEAFF	TGTGCCAGCAGTTACTCAGCAGGGGATTGGACTGAAGCTTTCTTT	TRBV6-5	TRBJ1-1	.	.
CSVVGGLNTEAFF	TGCAGCGTTGTTGGAGGGTTGAACACTGAAGCTTTCTTT	TRBV29-1	TRBJ1-1	.	.
CASREGRRGLAGGPVTGELFF	TGTGCCAGCAGGGAGGGCAGAAGAGGACTAGCGGGGGGGCCCGTCACCGGGGAGCTGTTTTTT	TRBV27	TRBJ2-2	.	TRBD2
CASSQRLDSDTQYF	TGTGCCAGCAGCCAAAGACTAGACTCAGATACGCAGTATTTT	TRBV9	TRBJ2-3	.	.
CASRRTGPSYEQYF	TGTGCCAGCAGAAGGACAGGGCCCTCCTACGAGCAGTACTTC	TRBV27	TRBJ2-7	.	TRBD1
CASSVWGAGGELFF	TGTGCCAGCAGCGTTTGGGGGGCTGGCGGGGAGCTGTTTTTT	TRBV9	TRBJ2-2	.	.
CASRSLWGPPEAFF	TGTGCCAGCAGGAGTTTGTGGGGGCCGCCTGAAGCTTTCTTT	TRBV2	TRBJ1-1	.	.
CASSVGLSGANVLTF	TGTGCCAGCAGCGTAGGCCTATCTGGGGCCAACGTCCTGACTTTC	TRBV9	TRBJ2-6	.	.
CATRDRSNEKLFF	TGTGCCACCCGGGACAGGTCGAATGAAAAACTGTTTTTT	TRBV28	TRBJ1-4	.	TRBD1
CASTADRARNQPQHF	TGTGCCAGTACCGCTGACAGGGCCCGCAATCAGCCCCAGCATTTT	TRBV19	TRBJ1-5	.	TRBD1
CASARTSGSTDTQYF	TGCGCCAGCGCTCGGACTAGCGGGAGCACAGATACGCAGTATTTT	TRBV5-1	TRBJ2-3	.	TRBD2
CASSLQGLENIQYF	TGCGCCAGCAGCTTGCAGGGGTTGGAAAACATTCAGTACTTC	TRBV5-1	TRBJ2-4	.	.
CASSRGVSDTQYF	TGTGCCAGCAGCCGAGGGGTGTCCGATACGCAGTATTTT	TRBV7-9	TRBJ2-3	.	.
CASSFTKQGGKGYTF	TGTGCCAGCAGCTTTACCAAACAGGGCGGAAAGGGCTACACCTTC	TRBV7-9	TRBJ1-2	.	.
CASSPPALPSSHEQFF	TGTGCCAGCTCACCACCGGCACTTCCGTCCTCTCATGAGCAGTTCTTC	TRBV18	TRBJ2-1	.	.
CASSIGGTQHF	TGTGCCAGTAGTATAGGGGGAACCCAGCATTTT	TRBV19	TRBJ1-5	.	.
CASSFFPTSGGVEQYF	TGTGCCAGCAGCTTCTTCCCGACTAGCGGGGGCGTCGAGCAGTACTTC	TRBV7-2	TRBJ2-7	.	TRBD2
CASSALQGGAGGYTF	TGTGCCAGCAGCGCTCTACAGGGCGGTGCGGGCGGCTACACCTTC	TRBV9	TRBJ1-2	once	.
CASSPGPSSGELFF	TGTGCCAGCAGCCCGGGCCCATCCTCTGGGGAGCTGTTTTTT	TRBV6-4	TRBJ2-2	.	.
CASSLEQGTEAFF	TGTGCCAGCAGTTTAGAACAGGGAACTGAAGCTTTCTTT	TRBV12-3/TRBV12-4	TRBJ1-1	.	.
CASSQFDRADTEAFF	TGTGCCAGCAGCCAATTTGACAGGGCAGACACTGAAGCTTTCTTT	TRBV16	TRBJ1-1	.	TRBD1
CASSDPAGGLDEQFF	TGCGCCAGCAGTGACCCAGCGGGGGGGCTGGATGAGCAGTTCTTC	TRBV10-1	TRBJ2-1	.	TRBD2
CASSPNHLGGISYEQYF	TGTGCCAGCAGCCCAAACCACCTAGGGGGCATCTCCTACGAGCAGTACTTC	TRBV7-8	TRBJ2-7	.	TRBD1
CASSPGTGPRNTIYF	TGTGCCAGCAGCCCAGGGACAGGGCCACGGAACACCATATATTTT	TRBV28	TRBJ1-3	.	TRBD1
CASSLGGGRELFF	TGTGCCAGCAGCTTAGGAGGGGGTCGGGAGCTGTTTTTT	TRBV7-2	TRBJ2-2	.	.
CASSLMLAGQETQYF	TGCGCCAGCAGCTTGATGCTAGCGGGGCAAGAGACCCAGTACTTC	TRBV5-1	TRBJ2-5	once	TRBD2
CASSYAGQGTDTQYF	TGTGCCAGCAGTTACGCGGGACAGGGCACAGATACGCAGTATTTT	TRBV6-6	TRBJ2-3	.	TRBD1
CASRPKAGEGLYGYTF	TGTGCCAGCAGACCAAAGGCAGGGGAGGGGCTCTATGGCTACACCTTC	TRBV27	TRBJ1-2	.	.
CASSWMGAGNEQFF	TGTGCCAGCAGTTGGATGGGGGCCGGCAATGAGCAGTTCTTC	TRBV6-6	TRBJ2-1	once	.
CAWVLGQGRAEAFF	TGTGCCTGGGTCCTAGGACAGGGTAGAGCTGAAGCTTTCTTT	TRBV30	TRBJ1-1	.	TRBD1